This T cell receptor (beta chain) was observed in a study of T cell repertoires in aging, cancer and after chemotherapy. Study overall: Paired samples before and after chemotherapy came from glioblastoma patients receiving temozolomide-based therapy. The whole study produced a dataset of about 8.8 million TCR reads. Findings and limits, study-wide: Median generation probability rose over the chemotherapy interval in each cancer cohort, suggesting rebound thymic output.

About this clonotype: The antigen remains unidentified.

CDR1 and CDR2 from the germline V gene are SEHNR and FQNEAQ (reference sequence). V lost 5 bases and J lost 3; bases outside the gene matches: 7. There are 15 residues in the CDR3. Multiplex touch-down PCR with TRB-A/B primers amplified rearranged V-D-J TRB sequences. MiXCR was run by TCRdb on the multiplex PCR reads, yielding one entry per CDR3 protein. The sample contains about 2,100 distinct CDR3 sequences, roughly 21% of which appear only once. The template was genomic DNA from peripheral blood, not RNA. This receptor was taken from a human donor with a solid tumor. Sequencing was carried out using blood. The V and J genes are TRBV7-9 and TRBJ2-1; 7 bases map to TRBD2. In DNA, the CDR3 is TGTGCCAGCAGCGCTCTAGCGGAGAGCTACAATGAGCAGTTCTTC. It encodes CASSALAESYNEQFF.